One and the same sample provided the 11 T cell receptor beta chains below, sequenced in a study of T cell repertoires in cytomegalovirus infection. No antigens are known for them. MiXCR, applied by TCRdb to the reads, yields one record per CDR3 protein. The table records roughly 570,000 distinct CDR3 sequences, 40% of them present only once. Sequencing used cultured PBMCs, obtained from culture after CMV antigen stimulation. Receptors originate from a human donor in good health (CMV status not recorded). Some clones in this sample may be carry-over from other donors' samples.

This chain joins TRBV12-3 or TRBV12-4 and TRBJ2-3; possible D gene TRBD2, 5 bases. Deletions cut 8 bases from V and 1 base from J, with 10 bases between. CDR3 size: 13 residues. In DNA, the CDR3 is TGTGCCAGCCGAGAGGGCGGCACAGATACGCAGTATTTT. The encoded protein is CASREGGTDTQYF.

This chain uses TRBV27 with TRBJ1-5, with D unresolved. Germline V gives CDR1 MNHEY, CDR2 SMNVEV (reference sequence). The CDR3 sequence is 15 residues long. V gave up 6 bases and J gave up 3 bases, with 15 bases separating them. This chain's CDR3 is CASSLELLLNQPQHF. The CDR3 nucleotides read TGTGCCAGCAGCCTGGAACTGCTCCTCAATCAGCCCCAGCATTTT.

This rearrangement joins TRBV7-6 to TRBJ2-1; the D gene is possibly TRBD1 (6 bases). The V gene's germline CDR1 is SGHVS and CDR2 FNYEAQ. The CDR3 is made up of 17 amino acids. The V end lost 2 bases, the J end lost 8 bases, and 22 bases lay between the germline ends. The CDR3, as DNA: TGTGCCAGCAGCTTAAAGTTGGGGGCGATCGAAAGCTATGAGCAGTTCTTC. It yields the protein CASSLKLGAIESYEQFF.

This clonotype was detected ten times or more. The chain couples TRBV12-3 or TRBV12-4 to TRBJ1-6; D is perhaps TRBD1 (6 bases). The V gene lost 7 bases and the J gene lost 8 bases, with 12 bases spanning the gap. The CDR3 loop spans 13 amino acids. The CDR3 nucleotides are TGTGCCAGCATGTACAGGGTGGATTCACCCCTCCACTTT. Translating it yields CASMYRVDSPLHF.

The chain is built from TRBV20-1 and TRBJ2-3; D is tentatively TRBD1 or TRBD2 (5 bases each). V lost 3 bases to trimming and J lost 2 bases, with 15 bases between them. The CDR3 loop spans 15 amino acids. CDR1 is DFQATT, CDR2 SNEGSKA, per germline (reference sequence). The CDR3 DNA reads TGCAGTGCTAGCTCAAGGGACGGAGCCACAGATACGCAGTATTTT. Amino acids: CSASSRDGATDTQYF.

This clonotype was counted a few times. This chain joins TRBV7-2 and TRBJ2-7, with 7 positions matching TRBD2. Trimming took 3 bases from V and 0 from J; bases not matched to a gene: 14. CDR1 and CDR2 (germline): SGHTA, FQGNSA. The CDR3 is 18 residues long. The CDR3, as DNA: TGTGCCAGCAGCTTTTCCCCCCCAGGGAGGGCTAGCTCCTACGAGCAGTACTTC. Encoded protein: CASSFSPPGRASSYEQYF.

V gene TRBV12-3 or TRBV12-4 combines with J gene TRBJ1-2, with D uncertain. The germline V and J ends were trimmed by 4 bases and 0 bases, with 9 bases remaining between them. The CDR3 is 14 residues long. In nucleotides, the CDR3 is TGTGCCAGCAGTTCCGGAACCTCTAACTATGGCTACACCTTC. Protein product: CASSSGTSNYGYTF.

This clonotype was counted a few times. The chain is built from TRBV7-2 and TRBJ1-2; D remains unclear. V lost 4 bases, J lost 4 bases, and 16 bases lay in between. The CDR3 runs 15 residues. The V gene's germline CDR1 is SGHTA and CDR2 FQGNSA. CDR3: CASSSRSVSPYGYTF. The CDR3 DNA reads TGTGCCAGCAGCTCTAGGTCTGTCAGCCCCTATGGCTACACCTTC.

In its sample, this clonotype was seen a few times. The CDR3 sequence: CSASLGGRGGELFF. The CDR3 DNA reads TGCAGTGCTAGTCTCGGGGGCCGGGGCGGGGAGCTGTTTTTT. V usage is TRBV20-1 and J usage is TRBJ2-2, with D perhaps matching TRBD1 or TRBD2 (6 bases each). Trimming stripped 3 bases from V and 7 bases from J, with 15 bases between. This CDR3 comprises 14 residues. The germline gives CDR1 DFQATT, CDR2 SNEGSKA (reference sequence).

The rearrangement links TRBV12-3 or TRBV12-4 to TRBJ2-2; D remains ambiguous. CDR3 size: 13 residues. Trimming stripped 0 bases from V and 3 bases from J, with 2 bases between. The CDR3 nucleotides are TGTGCCAGCAGTTTAGCGCACACCGGGGAGCTGTTTTTT. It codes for CASSLAHTGELFF.

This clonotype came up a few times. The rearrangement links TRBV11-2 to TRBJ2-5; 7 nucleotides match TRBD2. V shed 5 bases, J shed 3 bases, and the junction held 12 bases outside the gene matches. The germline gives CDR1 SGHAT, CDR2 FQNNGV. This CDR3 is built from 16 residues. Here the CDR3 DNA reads TGTGCCAGCAGCAGCAGCGGGGTGTCGGTGAAAGAGACCCAGTACTTC. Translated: CASSSSGVSVKETQYF.